This T cell receptor (beta chain) was captured by sequencing in a study of memory CD4+ T cells and cytomegalovirus serostatus. The study's findings and limits: CD4+ memory repertoires contained 67 of 164 reported CMV TCRbeta sequences.

Germline CDR1 is LNHDA and CDR2 is SQIVND (reference sequence). This CDR3 is built from 14 residues. V lost 7 bases and J lost 7; bases outside the gene matches: 7. Single viable CD3+CD4+CD8-CD45RO+ cells were sorted as the memory CD4+ T cells. To note about this clone: Its antigen remains unidentified.

The method was immunoSEQ multiplex PCR; TCRdb's version includes in-frame clones alone and lacks a portion of them. The sample includes around 60,000 clones, roughly 80% of them seen just once. The clonotype comes from an adult in good health and CMV-seronegative. The specimen was memory CD4+ T cells from blood. The gene calls are TRBV19 and TRBJ2-4; 10 positions match TRBD2. The CDR3 reads CASTESGRGNIQYF. The CDR3 bases are TGTGCCAGTACCGAGAGCGGGAGGGGGAACATTCAGTACTTC.